The 2 T cell receptor beta chains presented below share a single source sample, sequenced in a study of blood T cell repertoires in COVID-19. Produced via immunoSEQ multiplex PCR; TCRdb's table is partial and in-frame only. This table holds 400,000 to 450,000 clones, roughly 87% found once. Input material: PBMCs or T cells enriched from blood (not recorded which). Receptor source: a young man who had recovered from COVID-19.

This chain connects TRBV7-9 to TRBJ1-1, with 7 bases aligning to TRBD1. This CDR3 is built from 15 residues. Germline V gives CDR1 SEHNR, CDR2 FQNEAQ (reference sequence). Trimming took 5 bases from V and 3 from J; bases not matched to a gene: 9. The CDR3 DNA sequence: TGTGCCAGCAGCCCATATGACAGGGCCTACACTGAAGCTTTCTTT. Amino acid sequence: CASSPYDRAYTEAFF.

The chain is built from TRBV5-1 and TRBJ1-2, with 7 bases matching TRBD1. Germline CDR1 is SGHRS and CDR2 is YFSETQ. The V segment lost 3 bases and the J segment 0 bases; nucleotides outside the gene matches: 8. The CDR3 has 16 residues. CDR3: CASSSTGKLANYGYTF. CDR3 coding DNA: TGCGCCAGCAGCTCGACAGGGAAGTTAGCTAACTATGGCTACACCTTC.